This T cell receptor beta chain comes out of a study of blood T cells in healthy people across ages. Together with a sample-barcoded 5' primer, a J-beta primer mix was included in a second PCR lasting about 6 to 11 cycles. TCRdb itself ran the 5' RACE reads through MiXCR, one entry per CDR3 protein. Among about 1 million distinct CDR3 sequences listed, 40% to 50% were seen once. Study outcomes and limitations: Older age coincided with a roughly linear decline in TCR beta diversity per million T cells. The long-lived group displayed more naive CD4+ cells, plus higher diversity, than the aged donors did.

Regarding this clonotype: Its antigen is still unknown.

The CDR3 totals 15 residues. Germline CDR1 SGHRS, CDR2 YFSETQ. PBMCs, at least 7 million per sample, were isolated. The V call is TRBV5-1, the J call TRBJ2-4; 11 nucleotides line up with TRBD1. The J call may be incorrect, as the DNA end agrees better with TRBJ2-7. Sequencing was done on a sample of blood. This receptor was identified in a woman aged 55 to 70 in good health. The CDR3 sequence is CASSNPDRGLDEQYF. The CDR3 DNA is TGCGCCAGCAGCAACCCGGACAGGGGGCTTGACGAGCAGTACTTC.